The 5 T cell receptor gamma chains below were found in one sample sequenced in a study of γδ T cells in repeated Plasmodium falciparum infection. TCRdb re-called the multiplex PCR reads using CATT. Of approximately 30,000 gamma-chain clones listed, about 1.5% are singletons. Flow sorting of PBMC yielded separate Vgamma9/Vdelta2+ and Vdelta2-negative gammadelta T cell populations for bulk repertoire analysis. The sequenced sample consisted of gamma-delta T cells from blood. The receptors originated from a pool of human donors (malaria-infected and uninfected, not separated).

At least ten counts were recorded for this clone. The mismatch at residue 12 between this DNA's translation and the TCRdb protein of a much larger clone likely reflects a read error; the protein shown is translated from the DNA. This chain joins TRGV9 and TRGJP2. Matching the DNA to germline supplied the J gene, which TCRdb does not give. This CDR3 has 16 residues. Germline loops: CDR1 GITISATS, CDR2 ISYDGTV (reference sequence). CDR3 in amino acids: CALWEVGWSSDRIKTF. The DNA of the CDR3 is TGTGCCTTGTGGGAGGTGGGTTGGAGTAGTGATCGGATCAAGACGTTT.

As concerns this clone: The protein TCRdb gives is from a much larger clone and does not agree with this DNA's translation at residue 11, likely a read error; the protein shown here comes from the DNA. Here the V gene is TRGV2, but the J gene went uncalled. The CDR3 runs 13 residues. Per germline, CDR1 EGSNGY and CDR2 YDSYNSKV. The DNA for the CDR3 is TGTGCCACCTGGGACGGGCGAGTTGGAAAGGAACTCTTT. Protein product: CATWDGRVGKELF.

By share of the sample, this clone is medium-sized. The J gene is TRGJP2, the V gene TRGV2. The CDR3 is 13 residues long. Germline assignment: CDR1 EGSNGY and CDR2 YDSYNSKV. V dropped 5 bases and J dropped 3; count of bases not matched to a gene: 3. CDR3 region: CATWARSDWIKTF. In nucleotides, the CDR3 is TGTGCCACCTGGGCCCGTAGTGATTGGATCAAGACGTTT.

This clone was seen many times. Other nucleotide sequences from this sample produce the same CDR3. The gene calls are TRGV9 and TRGJ1 or TRGJ2. This CDR3 contains 14 residues. J gave up 0 bases and V 3 bases, and 5 bases lay outside the gene matches. Per germline, CDR1 GITISATS and CDR2 ISYDGTV (reference sequence). The CDR3 region is CALWEPRNYYKKLF. As DNA, the CDR3 is TGTGCCTTGTGGGAGCCCCGGAATTATTATAAGAAACTCTTT.

This clone was observed many times. A far more abundant clone sits one base away, making this likely a read error. This sample also contains other DNA sequences that code for the same CDR3. The CDR3 sequence: CATWDTTGWFKIF. CDR3 in DNA: TGTGCCACTTGGGATACCACTGGTTGGTTCAAGATATTT. The chain recombines TRGV4 with TRGJP1. Since TCRdb gives no J gene, matching the DNA to germline was used here to assign it. CDR1 and CDR2 (germline): EGSTGY, YDSYTSSV. The CDR3 consists of 13 residues.